A selection of T cell receptor beta chains follows, all from one sample in a study of regulatory T cells in long-lasting Graves disease. MiXCR, applied by TCRdb to the multiplex PCR reads, yields one record per CDR3 protein. Among 240,000 or so distinct CDR3 sequences listed, 20% to 25% were seen once. This specimen consisted of peripheral blood mononuclear cells (PBMCs), obtained at new diagnosis, from a patient treated with antithyroid drugs. The receptor source for this set is a female donor with Graves disease. Each CDR3 is given with its conserved first and last residue. D genes are given only for firm matches. Only part of the rows carry a size: once, few, many, or a class if the clone is expanded.

D: .
size: many
V: TRBV11-2
J: TRBJ2-3
DNA: TGTGCCAGCAGCTTAGACCGGAATATGGATACGCAGTATTTT
CDR3: CASSLDRNMDTQYF

D: .
size: many
V: TRBV12-3/TRBV12-4
J: TRBJ2-7
DNA: TGTGCCAGCAGTCCCGGGACAACCTACGAGCAGTACTTC
CDR3: CASSPGTTYEQYF

D: .
size: few
V: TRBV27
J: TRBJ1-2
DNA: TGTGCCAGCAGGATTGACAGGAACTATGGCTACACCTTC
CDR3: CASRIDRNYGYTF

D: .
size: .
V: TRBV4-2
J: TRBJ2-2
DNA: TGTGCCAGCAGCCAACAAGCCCAGAGGGGGATTGACACCGGGGAGCTGTTTTTT
CDR3: CASSQQAQRGIDTGELFF

D: .
size: many
V: TRBV7-2
J: TRBJ2-2
DNA: TGTGCCAGCAGCATGGGACCGGGAGCCGGGGAGCTGTTTTTT
CDR3: CASSMGPGAGELFF

D: .
size: .
V: TRBV6-1
J: TRBJ1-2
DNA: TGTGCCAGCAGTGGAACAAATGGGGGCACTAACTATGGCTACACCTTC
CDR3: CASSGTNGGTNYGYTF

D: TRBD1
size: many
V: TRBV3-1
J: TRBJ2-2
DNA: TGTGCCAGCAGCCCGACAGGGTTAAACACCGGGGAGCTGTTTTTT
CDR3: CASSPTGLNTGELFF

D: .
size: many
V: TRBV30
J: TRBJ1-1
DNA: TGTGCCGGGGGCAGGCAGAACACTGAAGCTTTCTTT
CDR3: CAGGRQNTEAFF

D: TRBD2
size: .
V: TRBV7-2
J: TRBJ2-7
DNA: TGTGCCAGCAGTTCCCGACTAGCGGGAGCGGGGGCGCAATACGAGCAGTACTTC
CDR3: CASSSRLAGAGAQYEQYF

D: .
size: many
V: TRBV7-9
J: TRBJ2-7
DNA: TGTGCCAGCAGCTTAGTAGGGAGCAGCTACGAGCAGTACTTC
CDR3: CASSLVGSSYEQYF

D: .
size: large
V: TRBV7-8
J: TRBJ2-7
DNA: TGTGCCAGCAGCTTAGCCGGGACGGCTTACTACGAGCAGTACTTC
CDR3: CASSLAGTAYYEQYF

D: TRBD1
size: many
V: TRBV6-2/TRBV6-3
J: TRBJ2-4
DNA: TGTGCCAGCAGTTACAGGGGGCTCCTCAAAAACATTCAGTACTTC
CDR3: CASSYRGLLKNIQYF

D: TRBD2
size: many
V: TRBV7-9
J: TRBJ2-5
DNA: TGTGCCAGCACCCCGCGCCTAGCGGGAGAGGAGACCCAGTACTTC
CDR3: CASTPRLAGEETQYF

D: .
size: .
V: TRBV4-1
J: TRBJ2-7
DNA: TGCGCCAGCAGCCAAGATCTCTTAGCATCCTACGAGCAGTACTTC
CDR3: CASSQDLLASYEQYF

D: .
size: few
V: TRBV7-9
J: TRBJ1-1
DNA: TGTGCCAGCAGCTCCGGGACACTCTCTACTGAAGCTTTCTTT
CDR3: CASSSGTLSTEAFF

D: .
size: many
V: TRBV20-1
J: TRBJ2-5
DNA: TGCAGTGCTAGGGGACCTAGCCAAGAGACCCAGTACTTC
CDR3: CSARGPSQETQYF

D: .
size: few
V: TRBV4-2
J: TRBJ1-2
DNA: TGTGCCAGCAGCGCTCAACAGGGTTCCAACTATGGCTACACCTTC
CDR3: CASSAQQGSNYGYTF

D: .
size: .
V: TRBV5-8
J: TRBJ2-6
DNA: TGTGCCGCTAAAGTAGAGTCTGGGGCCAACGTCCTGACTTTC
CDR3: CAAKVESGANVLTF

D: .
size: .
V: TRBV20-1
J: TRBJ1-5
DNA: TGCAGTGCTAGAGATCTTCCACGCGGGGACAATCAGCCCCAGCATTTT
CDR3: CSARDLPRGDNQPQHF

D: .
size: many
V: TRBV7-2
J: TRBJ2-1
DNA: TGTGCCAGCAGCTTATACGGGGGTGAGCAGTTCTTC
CDR3: CASSLYGGEQFF

D: .
size: many
V: TRBV10-3
J: TRBJ2-7
DNA: TGTGCCATCTCCGACAGGCACTACGAGCAGTACTTC
CDR3: CAISDRHYEQYF

D: TRBD1
size: few
V: TRBV27
J: TRBJ1-1
DNA: TGTGCCAGCACCCCCGGGACAGGGATTAGAGCAATGAACACTGAAGCTTTCTTT
CDR3: CASTPGTGIRAMNTEAFF

D: .
size: few
V: TRBV12-3/TRBV12-4
J: TRBJ2-7
DNA: TGTGCCAGCAGTCGAGGGAGATACGAGCAGTACTTC
CDR3: CASSRGRYEQYF

D: .
size: many
V: TRBV28
J: TRBJ2-1
DNA: TGTGCCAGCAGTTCTCCCCTAGCGAAATTGTATGAGCAGTTCTTC
CDR3: CASSSPLAKLYEQFF

D: .
size: .
V: TRBV27
J: TRBJ2-1
DNA: TGTGCCAGCAGTTTAAGACGGAACAATGAGCAGTTCTTC
CDR3: CASSLRRNNEQFF

D: TRBD1
size: once
V: TRBV7-2
J: TRBJ1-2
DNA: TGTGCCAGCAGCCCTCGGACAGGCAATAACTATGGCTACACCTTC
CDR3: CASSPRTGNNYGYTF

D: TRBD2
size: few
V: TRBV20-1
J: TRBJ2-7
DNA: TGCAGTGCTAGAGTCGGGAGGGGCGAGCAGTACTTC
CDR3: CSARVGRGEQYF

D: .
size: medium-sized
V: TRBV3-1
J: TRBJ1-1
DNA: TGTGCCAGCAGCCGGCAGGGGTTGGGCACTGAAGCTTTCTTT
CDR3: CASSRQGLGTEAFF

D: .
size: few
V: TRBV7-2
J: TRBJ2-5
DNA: TGTGCCAGTAGTAGCCGGCGGACAGCCGCAGGAGAGACCCAGTACTTC
CDR3: CASSSRRTAAGETQYF

D: TRBD2
size: .
V: TRBV11-2
J: TRBJ2-7
DNA: TGTGCCAGCAGCCCTCTGGCGGGAGGAGTATACGAGCAGTACTTC
CDR3: CASSPLAGGVYEQYF

D: .
size: many
V: TRBV3-1
J: TRBJ1-4
DNA: TGTGCCAGCAGCCGGGGCAGCCAGAATGAAAAACTGTTTTTT
CDR3: CASSRGSQNEKLFF

D: .
size: .
V: TRBV28
J: TRBJ1-6
DNA: TGTGCCAGCAGCTTATTTGGATCACCCCTCCACTTT
CDR3: CASSLFGSPLHF

D: .
size: few
V: TRBV27
J: TRBJ1-3
DNA: TGTGCCAGCAGTCGCCAAAGTAGGGGAAACACCATATATTTT
CDR3: CASSRQSRGNTIYF

D: .
size: many
V: TRBV29-1
J: TRBJ1-5
DNA: TGCAGCGTTGGGACACCAGGTAGCAATCAGCCCCAGCATTTT
CDR3: CSVGTPGSNQPQHF

D: .
size: many
V: TRBV7-9
J: TRBJ2-2
DNA: TGTGCCAGCAGCGGGTCGACTGGGAACACCGGGGAGCTGTTTTTT
CDR3: CASSGSTGNTGELFF

D: TRBD1
size: .
V: TRBV19
J: TRBJ2-5
DNA: TGTGCCAGTAGTTCGGACAGGGGAATAGTCATTATACAAGAGACCCAGTACTTC
CDR3: CASSSDRGIVIIQETQYF

D: TRBD1
size: many
V: TRBV6-1
J: TRBJ1-1
DNA: TGTGCCACCGGGACAGGGGAGACTGAAGCTTTCTTT
CDR3: CATGTGETEAFF

D: TRBD1
size: .
V: TRBV6-2/TRBV6-3
J: TRBJ1-1
DNA: TGTGCCAGCAGACCGGACAGGGCACGGAACACTGAAGCTTTCTTT
CDR3: CASRPDRARNTEAFF

D: TRBD1
size: .
V: TRBV27
J: TRBJ2-3
DNA: TGTGCCAGCAGTTATCGAGGGGGCCTTTCCCCAGATACGCAGTATTTT
CDR3: CASSYRGGLSPDTQYF

D: TRBD2
size: many
V: TRBV6-1
J: TRBJ2-1
DNA: TGTGCCAGCAGGGGGACTAGCGGGATGGATGAGCAGTTCTTC
CDR3: CASRGTSGMDEQFF

D: .
size: .
V: TRBV9
J: TRBJ1-1
DNA: TGTGCCAGCAGCGCCTCAGGGGAGGGGACTGAAGCTTTCTTT
CDR3: CASSASGEGTEAFF

D: .
size: many
V: TRBV7-9
J: TRBJ2-1
DNA: TGTGCCAGCAGCTTATCAGGGAAGAATGAGCAGTTCTTC
CDR3: CASSLSGKNEQFF

D: .
size: many
V: TRBV5-1
J: TRBJ1-2
DNA: TGCGCCAGCGCCCAAGAGTCCCAGGGGTATGGCTACACCTTC
CDR3: CASAQESQGYGYTF

D: TRBD2
size: many
V: TRBV20-1
J: TRBJ2-1
DNA: TGCAGTGCTAGCAGACTAGCGGGAGGGGTAAATGAGCAGTTCTTC
CDR3: CSASRLAGGVNEQFF